Listed below are T cell receptor beta chains from one sample, sequenced in a study of blood T cell repertoires in COVID-19. Data came from immunoSEQ multiplex PCR; TCRdb stores just in-frame clones and leaves some out. Of 250,000 or so clones detected, over 80% appear once; the ten largest clones hold approximately 2.8%. Source material: PBMCs or T cells enriched from blood (not recorded which). The receptors originated from a woman in her 30s with acute COVID-19. Both conserved end residues are part of each CDR3. Each record gives: D gene, clone size, V gene, J gene, CDR3 protein, CDR3 DNA. The D gene is left open where the match is weak. Expanded clones get a size class; other rows say once, few or many, or leave the size out.

TRBD1	.	TRBV6-6	TRBJ1-2	CASSGQAHTPLYGYTF	TGTGCCAGCAGTGGACAGGCCCATACCCCTCTCTATGGCTACACCTTC
.	.	TRBV18	TRBJ1-6	CASSPPGQLSSPLHF	TGTGCCAGCTCACCACCTGGGCAGCTCAGTTCACCCCTCCACTTT
TRBD1	.	TRBV12-3/TRBV12-4	TRBJ1-2	CATRTGRSYGYTF	TGTGCCACCAGGACAGGACGGTCCTATGGCTACACCTTC
.	.	TRBV27	TRBJ1-1	CASSLWRGGNTEAFF	TGTGCCAGCAGTTTGTGGAGGGGGGGGAACACTGAAGCTTTCTTT
.	.	TRBV4-1	TRBJ2-3	CASSQEPRGTDTQYF	TGCGCCAGCAGCCAAGAACCGCGGGGCACAGATACGCAGTATTTT
.	.	TRBV19	TRBJ1-1	CASSIRQDWTEAFF	TGTGCCAGTAGTATTAGACAGGATTGGACTGAAGCTTTCTTT
.	.	TRBV18	TRBJ1-3	CASSPPGGSGNTIYF	TGTGCCAGCTCACCTCCGGGGGGCTCGGGAAACACCATATATTTT
TRBD1	.	TRBV4-3	TRBJ2-1	CASSHGTEGTYNEQFF	TGCGCCAGCAGCCATGGGACAGAGGGGACCTACAATGAGCAGTTCTTC
.	.	TRBV5-1	TRBJ2-1	CASSSGNYNEQFF	TGCGCCAGCAGCAGCGGAAACTACAATGAGCAGTTCTTC
TRBD2	.	TRBV19	TRBJ2-5	CASSMTSGGRKETQYF	TGTGCCAGTAGTATGACTAGCGGGGGCCGAAAAGAGACCCAGTACTTC
.	.	TRBV5-6	TRBJ1-2	CASSFYYGYTF	TGTGCCAGCAGCTTCTACTATGGCTACACCTTC
.	.	TRBV10-2	TRBJ1-6	CASSAPSSNSPLHF	TGCGCCAGCAGTGCCCCTTCCAGTAATTCACCCCTCCACTTT
TRBD1	.	TRBV2	TRBJ1-4	CASSETGGIEKLFF	TGTGCCAGCAGTGAGACAGGGGGCATTGAAAAACTGTTTTTT
.	.	TRBV5-6	TRBJ2-1	CASSLREKLRERDEQFF	TGTGCCAGCAGCTTGCGGGAGAAACTCAGGGAAAGGGATGAGCAGTTCTTC
.	many	TRBV19	TRBJ1-4	CASSSPRFGRPTNEKLFF	TGTGCCAGTAGTTCCCCCCGGTTTGGCAGGCCAACTAATGAAAAACTGTTTTTT
.	.	TRBV6-5	TRBJ1-6	CASRVQGQQYSPLHF	TGTGCCAGCAGAGTACAGGGTCAACAATATTCACCCCTCCACTTT
TRBD2	.	TRBV29-1	TRBJ2-5	CSGGLDGETQYF	TGCAGCGGTGGACTAGACGGAGAGACCCAGTACTTC
TRBD1	.	TRBV27	TRBJ1-5	CASSLSRGSNQPQHF	TGTGCCAGCAGTTTATCCAGGGGGAGCAATCAGCCCCAGCATTTT
TRBD1	.	TRBV5-6	TRBJ1-1	CASSFYPGTGNTEAFF	TGTGCCAGCAGCTTCTATCCCGGGACAGGGAACACTGAAGCTTTCTTT
.	.	TRBV5-1	TRBJ1-4	CASSLGRGRNEKLFF	TGCGCCAGCAGCTTAGGAAGGGGTCGTAATGAAAAACTGTTTTTT
TRBD1	.	TRBV4-1	TRBJ2-2	CASSQADRGTGELFF	TGCGCCAGCAGCCAAGCAGACAGGGGCACCGGGGAGCTGTTTTTT
TRBD1	.	TRBV24-1	TRBJ2-1	CATSAAYRRDRVGNEQFF	TGTGCCACCAGTGCTGCTTACCGCCGGGACAGGGTCGGCAATGAGCAGTTCTTC
TRBD1	.	TRBV7-2	TRBJ2-7	CASSIAGTGYHEQYF	TGTGCCAGCAGCATTGCCGGGACAGGGTACCACGAGCAGTACTTC
.	.	TRBV19	TRBJ1-1	CASSDGEANTEAFF	TGTGCCAGTAGTGATGGTGAGGCGAACACTGAAGCTTTCTTT
TRBD1	.	TRBV7-2	TRBJ1-1	CASSPDGTAWRGAFF	TGTGCCAGCAGCCCCGACGGGACAGCGTGGCGAGGAGCTTTCTTT
.	.	TRBV25-1	TRBJ2-7	CASSGRVSYEQYF	TGTGCCAGCAGTGGCAGGGTCTCCTACGAGCAGTACTTC
.	.	TRBV6-5	TRBJ2-7	CASRPKGRVLYEQYF	TGTGCCAGCAGGCCGAAGGGGCGCGTCCTCTACGAGCAGTACTTC
.	few	TRBV19	TRBJ1-1	CASSLNTEAFF	TGTGCCAGTAGCTTGAACACTGAAGCTTTCTTT
.	.	TRBV3-1/TRBV3-2	TRBJ2-1	CASSPVNNNNEQFF	TGTGCCAGCAGCCCTGTAAATAACAACAATGAGCAGTTCTTC
.	.	TRBV18	TRBJ1-4	CASSSSGTWEKLFF	TGTGCCAGCTCCTCCTCCGGGACTTGGGAAAAACTGTTTTTT
TRBD2	.	TRBV7-9	TRBJ2-1	CASSLGLAGVYEQFF	TGTGCCAGCAGCTTAGGGCTAGCGGGGGTCTATGAGCAGTTCTTC
TRBD1	.	TRBV19	TRBJ1-6	CASRITTGGNSPLHF	TGTGCCAGCCGAATCACGACAGGGGGTAATTCACCCCTCCACTTT
.	once	TRBV6-5	TRBJ1-1	CASRLDVTEAFF	TGTGCCAGCAGATTAGATGTGACTGAAGCTTTCTTT
.	.	TRBV14	TRBJ1-2	CASRRSPNYGYTF	TGTGCCAGCAGGCGATCGCCTAACTATGGCTACACCTTC
.	.	TRBV2	TRBJ2-5	CASSEPQDPYQETQYF	TGTGCCAGCAGTGAACCACAGGACCCGTACCAAGAGACCCAGTACTTC
TRBD2	.	TRBV5-1	TRBJ2-5	CASSLGLADQETQYF	TGCGCCAGCAGCTTGGGACTAGCAGACCAAGAGACCCAGTACTTC
TRBD1	.	TRBV12-3/TRBV12-4	TRBJ1-2	CASSSGQVYGYTF	TGTGCCAGCAGCTCTGGACAGGTGTATGGCTACACCTTC
TRBD1	once	TRBV7-9	TRBJ1-1	CASSLGQSEAFF	TGTGCCAGCAGCTTGGGACAGTCAGAAGCTTTCTTT
TRBD1	.	TRBV15	TRBJ1-2	CATSRSTDRGRLYGYTF	TGTGCCACCAGCAGAAGTACCGACAGGGGGCGTTTATATGGCTACACCTTC
TRBD2	.	TRBV3-1/TRBV3-2	TRBJ2-3	CASSRLLRGGWADTQYF	TGTGCCAGCAGCCGCCTGTTGCGGGGGGGCTGGGCAGATACGCAGTATTTT
.	.	TRBV5-4	TRBJ1-2	CASKFYSGGYTF	TGTGCCAGCAAATTTTACAGCGGTGGCTACACCTTC
TRBD2	.	TRBV7-8	TRBJ2-7	CASSWLASGGEQYF	TGTGCCAGCAGCTGGCTGGCGTCGGGGGGCGAGCAGTACTTC
TRBD1	.	TRBV2	TRBJ2-5	CASSIRTGLKTQYF	TGTGCCAGCAGCATTAGGACAGGGCTCAAGACCCAGTACTTC
TRBD2	.	TRBV7-9	TRBJ2-7	CASSIPGLAAGEQYF	TGTGCCAGCAGCATACCGGGACTAGCGGCAGGGGAGCAGTACTTC
.	.	TRBV6-1	TRBJ1-4	CASSEIRTENEKLFF	TGTGCCAGCAGTGAAATAAGGACAGAGAATGAAAAACTGTTTTTT
TRBD1	.	TRBV7-2	TRBJ2-7	CASSPGRGREQYF	TGTGCCAGCAGCCCCGGAAGGGGGCGCGAGCAGTACTTC
.	.	TRBV7-9	TRBJ1-1	CASSLRVAGLNTEAFF	TGTGCCAGCAGCTTAAGAGTGGCCGGGTTGAACACTGAAGCTTTCTTT
.	.	TRBV3-1/TRBV3-2	TRBJ2-7	CASSLIGGSSYEQYF	TGTGCCAGCAGCCTGATTGGGGGGAGCTCCTACGAGCAGTACTTC